This T cell receptor beta chain was sequenced during a study of T cell repertoires in cytomegalovirus infection. In the study overall: Indications of both CMV infection and matching HLA type were provided by public TCR beta signatures.

TCRdb recomputed calls from the reads with MiXCR, one row per CDR3 protein. Of just over 450,000 distinct CDR3 sequences in the sample, roughly 42% were seen once. Points from the study as a whole: Dominating the ex vivo response were TCR beta clonotypes that were CMV-specific and HLA-C-restricted.

For this clonotype: The antigen is not known.

The ends were cut back, 3 bases at V and 11 bases at J, with 13 bases in the middle. CDR3 length: 12 residues. The sequenced sample was cultured PBMCs, obtained from culture after CMV antigen stimulation. This chain connects TRBV12-3 or TRBV12-4 to TRBJ1-1, with D maybe TRBD1 (5 bases). The receptor comes from a human donor in good health (CMV status not recorded). Some clones in this sample may be carry-over from other donors' samples. The CDR3, as DNA: TGTGCCAGCAGTTTGTGGGGGGATCGGGCTTTCTTT. It specifies CASSLWGDRAFF.